This T cell receptor beta chain was recovered during a study of shared clonotypes between healthy human individuals. All of the donors resided in Nashville, Tennessee, and each was a Caucasian adult. Memory CD4+ cells were the fraction left after CD45RA+ naive selection. The ends were cut back, 0 bases at V and 7 bases at J, with 19 bases in the middle. Germline-derived CDR1 and CDR2 are LGHNA and YSLEER. This CDR3 is built from 16 residues. DNA at around 200 ng, about 30,000 T cell genomes, went into sorted-subset replicate PCRs. The assay was immunoSEQ multiplex PCR, and TCRdb's table has in-frame clones only and misses some. Found here are nearly 1 million clones, 60% to 85% of them singletons; the top ten hold around 1.4%. On this clone itself: Its antigen is not identified.

Study results and caveats: Relative to clonotypes present in all four donors, those not shared had lower generation probabilities.

The sequence was collected from a man in his late teens or twenties in good health. The sequencing sample was made of memory CD4+ T cells sorted from blood. As to subset: CD45RA-negative fraction. The chain couples TRBV4-3 to TRBJ2-7; D is unresolved. CDR3: CASSQDIGPALVEQYF. The DNA of the CDR3 is TGCGCCAGCAGCCAAGATATAGGACCCGCCTTGGTGGAGCAGTACTTC.